The 11 T cell receptor beta chains reported below all come from one sample, sequenced in a study of blood T cells in healthy people across ages. With a J-beta primer mix and a sample-barcoded 5' primer, a second PCR ran about 7 to 11 cycles. MiXCR, applied by TCRdb to the 5' RACE reads, yields one record per CDR3 protein. The sample has under 2,000,000 distinct CDR3 sequences; about 50% are singletons. Sequenced material: blood. The receptor source for this set is a woman aged 40 to 55 in good health.

The chain joins TRBV4-3 to TRBJ2-4; 8 positions match TRBD2. The J call is in doubt because the DNA end fits TRBJ2-5 better. CDR3 length: 17 amino acids. The V gene's germline CDR1 is LGHNA and CDR2 YSLEER. Written as DNA, the CDR3 is TGCGCCAGCAGCCAAGTTGGCGGGGGGCCGGGGGGAGAGACCCAGTACTTC. Its translation is CASSQVGGGPGGETQYF.

This clonotype was seen only a few times. The V gene is TRBV7-2, the J gene TRBJ2-1; TRBD2 matches at 9 bases. V lost 5 bases, J lost 6 bases, and 14 bases stayed unmatched. From germline, CDR1 is SGHTA and CDR2 FQGNSA. The CDR3 spans 17 residues. This chain's CDR3 is CASSPYGAGGPINEQFF. In DNA form, the CDR3 reads TGTGCCAGCAGCCCCTATGGGGCGGGGGGGCCCATCAATGAGCAGTTCTTC. The full variable domain, completed using reference TRBV7-2 and TRBJ2-1, is GAGVSQSPSNKVTEKGKDVELRCDPISGHTALYWYRQSLGQGLEFLIYFQGNSAPDKSGLPSDRFSAERTGGSVSTLTIQRTQQEDSAVYLCASSPYGAGGPINEQFFGPGTRLTVL.

This chain links TRBV5-5 with TRBJ2-1, with D unclear. The CDR3 spans 15 residues. V was trimmed by 0 bases and J by 5 bases, leaving 12 bases between them. Germline V lookup: CDR1 SGHKS, CDR2 YYEKEE (reference sequence). CDR3 sequence (DNA): TGTGCCAGCAGCTTGGGGAATCACGATAACAATGAGCAGTTCTTC. It codes for CASSLGNHDNNEQFF.

CDR3 in DNA: TGTGCCAGCAGCTTATACTCTAAACAAGAGACCCAGTACTTC. Its protein is CASSLYSKQETQYF. The rearrangement joins TRBV7-2 to TRBJ2-5; D uncertain. V lost 2 bases and J lost 2, with 9 bases in between. This CDR3 is 14 amino acids long. CDR1 SGHTA and CDR2 FQGNSA come from the germline V gene.

The J gene is TRBJ2-7, the V gene TRBV6-5; 8 bases are shared with TRBD1. Per the germline V gene, CDR1 is MNHEY and CDR2 is SVGAGI. The CDR3 is 14 amino acids. Trimming took 5 bases from V and 1 from J; bases not matched to a gene: 4. CDR3 region: CASSDRTGSYEQYF. The CDR3, as DNA: TGTGCCAGCAGTGACAGGACAGGGTCCTACGAGCAGTACTTC.

This clonotype was picked up a small number of times. J is TRBJ2-7 and V is TRBV6-5, with D perhaps matching TRBD2 (5 bases). Germline assignment: CDR1 MNHEY and CDR2 SVGAGI. Trimming took 8 bases from V and 0 from J, leaving 14 bases between them. The CDR3 contains 14 residues. CDR3 bases: TGTGCCAGCCGTGAGGGCTTGAGCTCCTACGAGCAGTACTTC. This translates into CASREGLSSYEQYF.

This rearrangement joins TRBV18 to TRBJ2-1, with 7 nucleotides matching TRBD1. This CDR3 region has 14 residues. The ends lost 7 bases at V and 0 bases at J; junction bases unmatched: 3. The germline CDR1 and CDR2 sequences are KGHSH and LQKENI. CDR3 nucleotides: TGTGCCAGCTTACGGGACAGCTCCTACAATGAGCAGTTCTTC. This encodes CASLRDSSYNEQFF. The variable domain in full, with the rest retrieved from reference TRBV18 and TRBJ2-1, is NAGVMQNPRHLVRRRGQEARLRCSPMKGHSHVYWYRQLPEEGLKFMVYLQKENIIDESGMPKERFSAEFPKEGPSILRIQQVVRGDSAAYFCASLRDSSYNEQFFGPGTRLTVL.

The chain has TRBV29-1 and TRBJ2-3; D possibly uses TRBD1 or TRBD2 (6 bases each). Germline-derived CDR1 and CDR2 are SQVTM and ANQGSEA. V shed 6 bases and J shed 6 bases, with 16 bases lying between them. This CDR3 contains 13 residues. CDR3 protein: CSVRGRGLDTQYF. The CDR3 nucleotides read TGCAGCGTCCGGGGCCGGGGGCTGGATACGCAGTATTTT.

The chain recombines TRBV20-1 with TRBJ1-6, with D unresolved. Deletions cut 6 bases from V and 14 bases from J, with 20 bases between. Germline loops: CDR1 DFQATT, CDR2 SNEGSKA (reference sequence). The CDR3 covers 13 residues. CDR3 sequence: CSADRTGLVALHF. CDR3 in DNA: TGCAGTGCAGATAGGACGGGCTTAGTGGCCCTCCACTTT.

DNA for the CDR3: TGCAGTGCTAGAGAGGGACAGGGCCGGTATGGCTACACCTTC. Translation gives CSAREGQGRYGYTF. This chain links TRBV20-1 with TRBJ1-2; the match to TRBD1 covers 9 bases. The J segment lost 5 bases and the V segment lost 0 bases, leaving 4 bases of the junction unmatched. Germline assignment: CDR1 DFQATT and CDR2 SNEGSKA (reference sequence). This CDR3 has 14 residues.

The chain links TRBV4-3 to TRBJ2-1, with TRBD1 identical over 9 bases. Gene TRBJ2-7 matches the end of the DNA better, so the J call may be wrong. The CDR3 loop spans 15 amino acids. Germline CDR1 LGHNA, CDR2 YSLEER. Here the CDR3 DNA reads TGCGCCAGCAGCCAAGAGGACAGGGGCATTGATGAGCAGTACTTC. Its protein is CASSQEDRGIDEQYF.